The 12 T cell receptor beta chains presented below share a single source sample, sequenced in a study of cytomegalovirus exposure and HLA in healthy donors. Primers for the PCR totalled 60 Vbeta and 13 Jbeta. Measured with immunoSEQ multiplex PCR; TCRdb has only the in-frame clones, and not every one. Here the sample spans about 140,000 clones, around 73% being singletons. The sequenced sample consisted of PBMCs. All receptors derive from a female donor in good health and CMV-seronegative.

The CDR3 loop is CASQGRDYGYTF. Written as DNA, the CDR3 is TGTGCCAGCCAAGGCCGGGACTATGGCTACACCTTC. The V gene is TRBV27, the J gene TRBJ1-2; no clear D. The ends were cut back, 8 bases at V and 3 bases at J, with 10 bases in the middle. The CDR3 consists of 12 residues. Germline-derived CDR1 and CDR2 are MNHEY and SMNVEV (reference sequence).

J is TRBJ2-1 and V is TRBV28; no clear D. Germline-derived CDR1 and CDR2 are MDHEN and SYDVKM. The V end lost 5 bases, the J end lost 7 bases, and 6 bases lay between the germline ends. There are 11 residues in the CDR3. CDR3 sequence reads: CASSNLNEQFF. DNA of the CDR3: TGTGCCAGCAGTAACTTAAATGAGCAGTTCTTC. Full variable domain (outside the CDR3, taken from reference TRBV28 and TRBJ2-1): DVKVTQSSRYLVKRTGEKVFLECVQDMDHENMFWYRQDPGLGLRLIYFSYDVKMKEKGDIPEGYSVSREKKERFSLILESASTNQTSMYLCASSNLNEQFFGPGTRLTVL.

The rearrangement links TRBV28 to TRBJ2-1; D is possibly TRBD1 (6 bases). This CDR3 is 17 amino acids long. The V end was cut by 6 bases, the J end by 0 bases, with 18 bases between. Germline V gene sequence: CDR1 MDHEN, CDR2 SYDVKM. As DNA, the CDR3 is TGTGCCAGCAGATCACCACAGGGATCGAGCTCCTACAATGAGCAGTTCTTC. Its translation is CASRSPQGSSSYNEQFF.

Concerning this clone: The same CDR3 can be traced to other DNA sequences in this sample. The CDR3 sequence is CASSQESERNTDTQYF. CDR3 coding DNA: TGCGCCAGCAGCCAAGAATCAGAGCGGAACACAGATACGCAGTATTTT. The rearrangement joins TRBV4-1 to TRBJ2-3; tentative D call: TRBD2 (5 bases). CDR1 is MGHRA and CDR2 is YSYEKL in the germline V gene. This CDR3 is 16 amino acids long. Deletions cut 0 bases from V and 2 bases from J, with 12 bases between.

The chain combines TRBV29-1 with TRBJ1-5, with 8 bases matching TRBD1. The germline CDR1 and CDR2 sequences are SQVTM and ANQGSEA. This CDR3 is built from 13 residues. V was clipped by 6 bases and J by 4 bases; unmatched bases: 5. The CDR3 sequence: CSVETGDNQPQHF. The CDR3 nucleotides read TGCAGCGTCGAGACAGGGGATAATCAGCCCCAGCATTTT.

This clone was counted between two and nine times. This chain uses TRBV28 with TRBJ1-2; 7 nucleotides match TRBD1. The germline CDR1 and CDR2 sequences are MDHEN and SYDVKM. The CDR3 covers 15 residues. Losses at the gene ends were 5 bases for V and 5 bases for J; bases not matched to a gene: 11. CDR3 in amino acids: CASSPPVGTAYGYTF. DNA for the CDR3: TGTGCCAGCAGTCCCCCGGTGGGGACAGCGTATGGCTACACCTTC.

This sequence joins TRBV25-1 and TRBJ1-2; 7 bases fit TRBD1. The CDR3 contains 14 residues. V lost 1 base, J lost 5 bases, and 4 bases stayed unmatched. Germline CDR1 is MGHDK and CDR2 is SYGVNS. CDR3 bases: TGTGCCAGCAGTGAATCACGACAGGGTTATGGCTACACCTTC. Translating gives CASSESRQGYGYTF.

This chain connects TRBV7-2 to TRBJ1-1; the D gene is possibly TRBD1 (6 bases). The V end lost 5 bases, the J end lost 7 bases, and 14 bases lay between the germline ends. Germline CDR1 and CDR2: SGHTA and FQGNSA. The length of the CDR3 is 13 residues. The CDR3 is CASSPPRQDEAFF. The CDR3 bases are TGTGCCAGCAGCCCCCCACGACAGGATGAAGCTTTCTTT.

The gene calls are TRBV7-8 and TRBJ1-5; 7 nucleotides match TRBD1. There are 13 residues in the CDR3. Germline assignment: CDR1 SGHVS and CDR2 FQNEAQ. V trimming: 5 bases; J trimming: 2 bases; junction bases outside the gene matches: 0. This CDR3 reads CASSQGGNQPQHF. In nucleotides, the CDR3 is TGTGCCAGCAGCCAGGGGGGCAATCAGCCCCAGCATTTT.

J is TRBJ2-4 and V is TRBV5-1, with D possibly TRBD1 on 6 matching bases. The CDR3 covers 13 residues. Germline-derived CDR1 and CDR2 are SGHRS and YFSETQ. V shed 4 bases and J shed 3 bases, with 8 bases lying between them. The CDR3 coding sequence is TGCGCCAGCAGCCCGGACAGCAAAAACATTCAGTACTTC. It translates to CASSPDSKNIQYF.

This chain links TRBV6-1 with TRBJ2-1; the match to TRBD2 covers 13 bases. Germline V gene data show CDR1 as MNHNS and CDR2 as SASEGT. V trimming: 4 bases; J trimming: 0 bases; junction bases outside the gene matches: 6. The CDR3 is 18 residues long. CDR3 bases: TGTGCCAGCAGTGGACTAGCGGGAGGAAAGAGCTCCTACAATGAGCAGTTCTTC. Its protein product is CASSGLAGGKSSYNEQFF.

This chain links TRBV7-9 with TRBJ2-1, with 7 bases fitting TRBD2. The CDR3 sequence is 14 residues long. J gave up 7 bases and V 3 bases, and 6 bases lay outside the gene matches. The V gene's germline CDR1 is SEHNR and CDR2 FQNEAQ (reference sequence). CDR3 sequence reads: CASSLRELINEQFF. The CDR3 region has the DNA TGTGCCAGCAGCTTGCGGGAGTTGATAAATGAGCAGTTCTTC.